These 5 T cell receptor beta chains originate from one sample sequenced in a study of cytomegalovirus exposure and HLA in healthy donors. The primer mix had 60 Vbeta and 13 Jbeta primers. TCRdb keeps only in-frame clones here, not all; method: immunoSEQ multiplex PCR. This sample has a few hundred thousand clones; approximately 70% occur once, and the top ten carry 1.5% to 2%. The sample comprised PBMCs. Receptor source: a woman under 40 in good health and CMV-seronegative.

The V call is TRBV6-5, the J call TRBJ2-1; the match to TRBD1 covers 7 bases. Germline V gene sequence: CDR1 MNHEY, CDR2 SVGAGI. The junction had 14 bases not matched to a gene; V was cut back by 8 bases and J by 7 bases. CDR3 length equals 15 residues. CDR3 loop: CASFGGGQGENEQFF. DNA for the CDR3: TGTGCCAGCTTTGGAGGTGGTCAGGGGGAAAATGAGCAGTTCTTC.

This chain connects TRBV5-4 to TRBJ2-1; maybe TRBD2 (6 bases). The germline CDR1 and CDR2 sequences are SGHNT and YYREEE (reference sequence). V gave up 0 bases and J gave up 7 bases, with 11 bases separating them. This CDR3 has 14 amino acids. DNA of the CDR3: TGTGCCAGCAGCTTGGTTAGACTAGAAAATGAGCAGTTCTTC. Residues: CASSLVRLENEQFF.

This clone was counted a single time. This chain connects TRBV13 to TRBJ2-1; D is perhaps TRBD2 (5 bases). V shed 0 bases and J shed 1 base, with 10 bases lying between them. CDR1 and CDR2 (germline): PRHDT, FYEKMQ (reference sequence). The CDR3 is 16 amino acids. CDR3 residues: CASSLGRGRSYNEQFF. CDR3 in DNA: TGTGCCAGCAGCTTAGGACGGGGAAGGTCCTACAATGAGCAGTTCTTC.

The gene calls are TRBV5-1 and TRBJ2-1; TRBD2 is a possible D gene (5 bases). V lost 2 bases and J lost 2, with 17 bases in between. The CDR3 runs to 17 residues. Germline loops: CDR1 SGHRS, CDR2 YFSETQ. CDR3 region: CASSFLSSGSTYNEQFF. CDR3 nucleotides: TGCGCCAGCAGCTTTTTATCAAGCGGCAGTACCTACAATGAGCAGTTCTTC.

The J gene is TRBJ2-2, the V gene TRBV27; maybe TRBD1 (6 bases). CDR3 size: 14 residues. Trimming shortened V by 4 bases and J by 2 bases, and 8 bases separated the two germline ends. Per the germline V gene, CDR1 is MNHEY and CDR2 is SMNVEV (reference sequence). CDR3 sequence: CASSWTVNTGELFF. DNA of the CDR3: TGTGCCAGCAGTTGGACAGTCAACACCGGGGAGCTGTTTTTT.